A selection of T cell receptor beta chains follows, all from one sample in a study of shared clonotypes between healthy human individuals. Profiling relied on immunoSEQ multiplex PCR, and the TCRdb table lists in-frame clones only, not all of them. Seen here are over a million clones, around 78% observed once, and the top ten hold 0.5% to 0.65%. The sample was memory CD4+ T cells from PBMCs. These TCRs come from a man younger than 35 in good health. Some clones in this sample may be carry-over from other donors' samples. Each CDR3 is given with its conserved first and last residue. A D gene is named only where the DNA matches it firmly. Some rows mark clone size as missing; the rest say once, few, many or name a class of expanded clone.

D gene: TRBD1
J gene: TRBJ2-7
V gene: TRBV18
clone size: .
CDR3 DNA: TGTGCCAGCTCCTCGGGTACAGGGGGCGACGAGCAGTACTTC
CDR3 protein: CASSSGTGGDEQYF

D gene: TRBD1
J gene: TRBJ2-7
V gene: TRBV19
clone size: .
CDR3 DNA: TGTGCCAGTAGTATCCGCGGACAGGGGTACGAGCAGTACTTC
CDR3 protein: CASSIRGQGYEQYF

D gene: TRBD2
J gene: TRBJ2-6
V gene: TRBV5-4
clone size: once
CDR3 DNA: TGTGCCAGCAGCCCACTGGGACTAGCGGGCCCCTCTGGGGCCAACGTCCTGACTTTC
CDR3 protein: CASSPLGLAGPSGANVLTF

D gene: .
J gene: TRBJ2-1
V gene: TRBV28
clone size: once
CDR3 DNA: TGTGCCAGCAGTCAGGTTAGGGGGGCGGGGAGCAATGAGCAGTTCTTC
CDR3 protein: CASSQVRGAGSNEQFF

D gene: TRBD2
J gene: TRBJ2-7
V gene: TRBV4-1
clone size: .
CDR3 DNA: TGCGCCAGCAGCTCCCGCAGCGGGAACTTTGGCGAGCAGTACTTC
CDR3 protein: CASSSRSGNFGEQYF

D gene: .
J gene: TRBJ2-7
V gene: TRBV20-1
clone size: .
CDR3 DNA: TGCAGTGCGTACTACTACGAGCAGTACTTC
CDR3 protein: CSAYYYEQYF

D gene: .
J gene: TRBJ1-1
V gene: TRBV19
clone size: .
CDR3 DNA: TGTGCCAGTAGTCCATCGGGGAACACTGAAGCTTTCTTT
CDR3 protein: CASSPSGNTEAFF

D gene: TRBD1
J gene: TRBJ1-3
V gene: TRBV27
clone size: .
CDR3 DNA: TGTGCCAGCAGTTTTGACAGGGGGGACACCATATATTTT
CDR3 protein: CASSFDRGDTIYF

D gene: .
J gene: TRBJ1-4
V gene: TRBV5-1
clone size: .
CDR3 DNA: TGCGCCAGCAGCTTGGTGGCAGGGCGTACTAATGAAAAACTGTTTTTT
CDR3 protein: CASSLVAGRTNEKLFF

D gene: .
J gene: TRBJ2-5
V gene: TRBV6-5
clone size: few
CDR3 DNA: TGTGCCAGCAGTTACACTCTCGCCCAAGAGACCCAGTACTTC
CDR3 protein: CASSYTLAQETQYF

D gene: TRBD1
J gene: TRBJ1-1
V gene: TRBV11-2
clone size: .
CDR3 DNA: TGTGCCAGCAGCTTACTTCCGGGACAGGCCGCTTTCTTT
CDR3 protein: CASSLLPGQAAFF

D gene: TRBD1
J gene: TRBJ2-7
V gene: TRBV4-1
clone size: .
CDR3 DNA: TGCGCCAGCAGCAGAGGGACAGGGAGCTACGAGCAGTACTTC
CDR3 protein: CASSRGTGSYEQYF

D gene: .
J gene: TRBJ2-1
V gene: TRBV10-3
clone size: .
CDR3 DNA: TGTGCCATCAGTGAGTCGAATGGCAGGGAAAATGAGCAGTTCTTC
CDR3 protein: CAISESNGRENEQFF

D gene: .
J gene: TRBJ2-2
V gene: TRBV7-6
clone size: .
CDR3 DNA: TGTGCCAGCAGCTTAATAACCCAGAACACCGGGGAGCTGTTTTTT
CDR3 protein: CASSLITQNTGELFF

D gene: .
J gene: TRBJ2-4
V gene: TRBV2
clone size: .
CDR3 DNA: TGTGCCAGCAGGACCGGGACCGGGGGCGTTCAGTACTTC
CDR3 protein: CASRTGTGGVQYF

D gene: .
J gene: TRBJ2-5
V gene: TRBV7-2
clone size: .
CDR3 DNA: TGTGCCAGCAGCTCCACCCCCGGGGGAGTGACCCAGTACTTC
CDR3 protein: CASSSTPGGVTQYF

D gene: TRBD1
J gene: TRBJ2-5
V gene: TRBV5-1
clone size: .
CDR3 DNA: TGCGCCAGCTGCCGGGACAGGGCCGAGACCCAGTACTTC
CDR3 protein: CASCRDRAETQYF

D gene: .
J gene: TRBJ2-7
V gene: TRBV29-1
clone size: .
CDR3 DNA: TGCAGCGAGGACTGCCTTACCTACGAGCAGTACTTC
CDR3 protein: CSEDCLTYEQYF

D gene: TRBD2
J gene: TRBJ2-1
V gene: TRBV2
clone size: once
CDR3 DNA: TGTGCCAGCTTAACTAGCGTTGAGCAGTTCTTC
CDR3 protein: CASLTSVEQFF

D gene: .
J gene: TRBJ1-2
V gene: TRBV6-1
clone size: .
CDR3 DNA: TGTGCCAGCAGTGAGGGGGGCGCTAACTATGGCTACACCTTC
CDR3 protein: CASSEGGANYGYTF